This TCR beta chain was captured by sequencing in a study of Ad26.COV2.S vaccination and SARS-CoV-2 variants. Looking at the study overall: Donor got 5x10^10 or 1x10^11 viral particles of Ad26.COV2.S.

Treatment indicated: approximately 18 received Ad26.COV2.S at low or high dose, single or two shots; about 5 received placebo; per-sample allocation not given. Day 63 after the first injection of vaccine or placebo was the sampling time. The method was immunoSEQ multiplex PCR; TCRdb's version includes in-frame clones alone and lacks a portion of them. Seen here are more than 400,000 clones, around 90% observed once, and the top ten hold less than 5.5%. V lost 7 bases, J lost 6 bases, and 5 bases stayed unmatched. Germline CDR1 reads SGHTA; CDR2 reads FQGNSA. This CDR3 comprises 13 residues. The receptor's source is a person aged 18-60 years who received the Ad26.COV2.S COVID-19 vaccine or a placebo. The input for sequencing was peripheral blood, taken in a trial of Ad26.COV2.S vaccine versus placebo. The rearrangement joins TRBV7-2 to TRBJ2-1; 8 nucleotides align to TRBD1. The CDR3 region has the DNA TGTGCCAGCATCGGACAGGGAGGCAATGAGCAGTTCTTC. Translation: CASIGQGGNEQFF.